This T cell receptor beta chain was observed in a study of cytomegalovirus exposure and HLA in healthy donors. Findings and limits, study-wide: There were several of the most significant clusters that appeared linked to common viral pathogens in a later analysis. The Asian-associated ancestry cluster reportedly had fewer N-insertions than the approximately 630-donor mean in a later analysis.

V lost 7 bases and J lost 5; bases outside the gene matches: 9. From germline, CDR1 is SGHKS and CDR2 YYEKEE (reference sequence). The CDR3 is made up of 15 amino acids. The PCR had 60 Vbeta and 13 Jbeta primers. This table comes from immunoSEQ multiplex PCR, and its TCRdb copy is limited to in-frame clones, with some not included. The sample has 150,000 to 200,000 clones, roughly four fifths seen once; the top ten hold approximately 12%. As regards this clone: Antigen: not known.

The sample was PBMCs. This TCR was recovered from a middle-aged man in good health and CMV-seropositive. The chain is built from TRBV5-5 and TRBJ1-4; TRBD1 agrees at 9 bases. CDR3 loop: CASRGTGTINEKLFF. The CDR3 nucleotides are TGTGCCAGCCGCGGGACAGGGACCATCAATGAAAAACTGTTTTTT.